Following are 22 T cell receptor beta chains from one sample sequenced in a study of cytomegalovirus exposure and HLA in healthy donors. Both 60 Vbeta primers and 13 Jbeta primers went into the PCR. Repertoires were generated with immunoSEQ multiplex PCR, while TCRdb's copy carries only in-frame clones and drops some. The sample includes 100,000 to 150,000 clones, around three quarters of them seen just once. The material sequenced was PBMCs. These receptors all stem from a woman aged 40 to 50 in good health and CMV-seropositive.

The J gene is TRBJ1-2, the V gene TRBV27; perhaps TRBD1 as D (5 bases). The CDR3 length is 14 residues. The V and J ends lost 5 bases and 3 bases respectively, with 13 bases between them. CDR1 MNHEY and CDR2 SMNVEV come from the germline V gene (reference sequence). CDR3 nucleotide sequence: TGTGCCAGCAGTCAATTGTGGGGGGACTATGGCTACACCTTC. The encoded protein is CASSQLWGDYGYTF.

V is TRBV14 and J is TRBJ1-2, with TRBD1 identical over 8 bases. With 0 bases clipped from V and 8 bases from J, the junction kept 8 bases outside the gene matches. The CDR3 has 15 residues. Germline values: CDR1 SGHDN, CDR2 FVKESK. CDR3 in DNA: TGTGCCAGCAGCCAAGATCGAGGACAGGGCAGGGGCTACACCTTC. Its translation: CASSQDRGQGRGYTF.

The rearrangement joins TRBV29-1 to TRBJ1-1; D might be TRBD1 (6 bases). V was shortened by 2 bases and J by 1 base, with 8 bases between the two germline ends. Germline CDR1 is SQVTM and CDR2 is ANQGSEA. This CDR3 has 13 residues. DNA of the CDR3: TGCAGCGTTGAACGAGGGGGGAACACTGAAGCTTTCTTT. This encodes CSVERGGNTEAFF. The whole variable domain, filled in from reference TRBV29-1 and TRBJ1-1, reads SAVISQKPSRDICQRGTSLTIQCQVDSQVTMMFWYRQQPGQSLTLIATANQGSEATYESGFVIDKFPISRPNLTFSTLTVSNMSPEDSSIYLCSVERGGNTEAFFGQGTRLTVV.

The gene calls are TRBV4-1 and TRBJ2-1; 9 bases fit TRBD2. The V gene's germline CDR1 is MGHRA and CDR2 YSYEKL. J lost 7 bases, V lost 0 bases, and 4 bases had no gene match. The CDR3 has 15 amino acids. The CDR3 region has the DNA TGCGCCAGCAGCCAAGATCTGGCGGGAGGGAATGAGCAGTTCTTC. Translation gives CASSQDLAGGNEQFF.

The CDR3 DNA reads as TGCGCCAGCAGCGGCCTTACTTTCGGCAGGGACTCCTACGAGCAGTACTTC. It specifies CASSGLTFGRDSYEQYF. The rearrangement joins TRBV5-1 to TRBJ2-7; a possible D gene is TRBD1 (5 bases). The CDR3 sequence is 17 residues long. V dropped 4 bases and J dropped 0 bases, with 20 bases sitting between them. Germline CDR1 SGHRS, CDR2 YFSETQ.

For the CDR3, the DNA is TGTGCCAGCAGCTTAGGCGCTTCCGCCCTTGAGCAGTTCTTC. Its translation: CASSLGASALEQFF. V usage is TRBV7-9 and J usage is TRBJ2-1, with D hard to call. The CDR3 covers 14 residues. The V end lost 1 base, the J end lost 9 bases, and 13 bases lay between the germline ends. Germline V gives CDR1 SEHNR, CDR2 FQNEAQ (reference sequence).

V gene TRBV2 combines with J gene TRBJ1-4, with 7 bases matching TRBD1. The ends lost 1 base at V and 10 bases at J; junction bases unmatched: 0. Per germline, CDR1 SNHLY and CDR2 FYNNEI. The CDR3 contains 12 residues. This chain's CDR3 is CASSEDRGKLFF. The CDR3 DNA follows: TGTGCCAGCAGTGAAGACAGGGGAAAACTGTTTTTT.

The chain links TRBV19 to TRBJ1-1; 8 bases line up with TRBD1. From germline, CDR1 is LNHDA and CDR2 SQIVND (reference sequence). The V segment lost 9 bases and the J segment 6 bases; nucleotides outside the gene matches: 6. This CDR3 has 12 residues. The CDR3 is CASSRTGPEAFF. In DNA, the CDR3 is TGTGCCAGCTCAAGGACAGGGCCTGAAGCTTTCTTT.

The rearrangement uses TRBV2 and TRBJ1-5; D may be TRBD1 (6 bases). V shed 2 bases and J shed 2 bases, with 13 bases lying between them. The germline V gene encodes CDR1 SNHLY and CDR2 FYNNEI. The CDR3 has 16 amino acids. CDR3 sequence (DNA): TGTGCCAGCAGTGAACTTACTGGGGGCGGCAATCAGCCCCAGCATTTT. Its translation is CASSELTGGGNQPQHF.

V is TRBV14 and J is TRBJ2-5; D gene uncertain. Trimming left V 0 bases short and J 4 bases short, with 9 bases between. Germline V gives CDR1 SGHDN, CDR2 FVKESK. CDR3 length: 14 residues. CDR3 in amino acids: CASSQEGYLETQYF. The CDR3 region has the DNA TGTGCCAGCAGCCAAGAGGGCTACCTAGAGACCCAGTACTTC. Using reference TRBV14 and TRBJ2-5 for the parts outside the CDR3, the full variable domain is EAGVTQFPSHSVIEKGQTVTLRCDPISGHDNLYWYRRVMGKEIKFLLHFVKESKQDESGMPNNRFLAERTGGTYSTLKVQPAELEDSGVYFCASSQEGYLETQYFGPGTRLLVL.

The rearrangement joins TRBV5-1 to TRBJ2-3, with D perhaps matching TRBD2 (5 bases). V was cut by 5 bases and J by 0 bases, with 7 bases left in between. Germline CDR1 reads SGHRS; CDR2 reads YFSETQ. There are 13 residues in the CDR3. This CDR3 reads CASRLGSTDTQYF. CDR3 in DNA: TGCGCCAGCAGACTAGGGAGCACAGATACGCAGTATTTT.

As regards this clone: A single base separates this from a much larger clone, so it may be a read error. The chain combines TRBV7-8 with TRBJ2-7, with D tentatively TRBD1 (5 bases). In germline, CDR1 is SGHVS, CDR2 FQNEAQ. CDR3 length equals 13 residues. Trimming shortened V by 4 bases and J by 2 bases, and 9 bases separated the two germline ends. CDR3 sequence: CASSSRTTYEQYF. The CDR3 DNA reads as TGTGCCAGCAGCTCCCGGACAACCTACGAGCAGTACTTC.

This chain connects TRBV19 to TRBJ1-1; maybe TRBD1 (5 bases). Germline V gives CDR1 LNHDA, CDR2 SQIVND (reference sequence). The CDR3 has 14 amino acids. The germline V and J ends were trimmed by 2 bases and 1 base, with 8 bases remaining between them. CDR3 bases: TGTGCCAGTAGTATAAGGCAGGGGAACACTGAAGCTTTCTTT. This gives the protein CASSIRQGNTEAFF.

The V and J genes are TRBV28 and TRBJ1-6, with 11 nucleotides matching TRBD1. The germline V gene has CDR1 MDHEN and CDR2 SYDVKM. The CDR3 covers 15 residues. The V and J ends lost 5 bases and 9 bases, in that order; junction bases with no gene match: 6. CDR3 DNA: TGTGCCAGCAGTCCGAGGACAGGGGGCAGTTCACCCCTCCACTTT. The encoded protein is CASSPRTGGSSPLHF.

The V gene is TRBV27, the J gene TRBJ2-5, with 13 bases matching TRBD2. CDR3 length equals 18 residues. Germline assignment: CDR1 MNHEY and CDR2 SMNVEV (reference sequence). V was clipped by 5 bases and J by 0 bases; unmatched bases: 9. CDR3 sequence (DNA): TGTGCCAGCAGTCCCTCGGGACTAGCGGGGCTGTACCAAGAGACCCAGTACTTC. It translates to CASSPSGLAGLYQETQYF.

This clone was seen just once. This chain connects TRBV15 to TRBJ2-7; 8 bases align to TRBD1. V was clipped by 5 bases and J by 1 base; unmatched bases: 13. The germline gives CDR1 LNHNV, CDR2 YYDKDF (reference sequence). This CDR3 has 17 residues. CDR3 sequence (DNA): TGTGCCACCAGCGAGGCCCCACCGGGACAGGTATCCTACGAGCAGTACTTC. Translating gives CATSEAPPGQVSYEQYF. Looking up the rest from reference TRBV15 and TRBJ2-7 gives the full variable domain: DAMVIQNPRYQVTQFGKPVTLSCSQTLNHNVMYWYQQKSSQAPKLLFHYYDKDFNNEADTPDNFQSRRPNTSFCFLDIRSPGLGDTAMYLCATSEAPPGQVSYEQYFGPGTRLTVT.

This sequence joins TRBV15 and TRBJ2-1; D perhaps matches TRBD1 (5 bases). The CDR3 is 15 residues long. Trimming left V 0 bases short and J 0 bases short, with 6 bases between. Germline V lookup: CDR1 LNHNV, CDR2 YYDKDF (reference sequence). The CDR3 sequence is CATSRDQGSYNEQFF. The CDR3 region has the DNA TGTGCCACCAGCAGAGATCAGGGCTCCTACAATGAGCAGTTCTTC.

This clone appeared a few times. V gene TRBV9 combines with J gene TRBJ1-3; D call uncertain. Germline CDR1 reads SGDLS; CDR2 reads YYNGEE. V lost 0 bases, J lost 0 bases, and 7 bases lay in between. The CDR3 is 15 residues long. The CDR3 DNA reads TGTGCCAGCAGCGTAGACGGGAGCTCTGGAAACACCATATATTTT. It translates to CASSVDGSSGNTIYF.

The chain uses TRBV5-1 and TRBJ2-5; the match to TRBD2 covers 12 bases. The germline CDR1 and CDR2 sequences are SGHRS and YFSETQ. V gave up 4 bases and J gave up 5 bases; unmatched junction bases: 6. This CDR3 region has 15 residues. In nucleotides, the CDR3 is TGCGCCAGCAGCCCTACTAGCGGGAGGACGGAGACCCAGTACTTC. It yields the protein CASSPTSGRTETQYF.

The gene calls are TRBV30 and TRBJ1-5; D gene ambiguous. V lost 0 bases, J lost 4 bases, and 16 bases lay in between. CDR1 and CDR2 (germline): GTSNPN, SVGIG (reference sequence). The CDR3 is 16 residues long. CDR3 nucleotides: TGTGCCTGGAGTGTCGGCATGGCGGTTCTGAATCAGCCCCAGCATTTT. Protein: CAWSVGMAVLNQPQHF.

The V and J genes are TRBV28 and TRBJ2-1, with 8 bases that match TRBD1. The germline gives CDR1 MDHEN, CDR2 SYDVKM. The J segment lost 4 bases and the V segment lost 7 bases, leaving 9 bases of the junction unmatched. The CDR3 has 15 residues. In DNA, the CDR3 is TGTGCCAGCACCTTGACAGGGGACGGGTACAATGAGCAGTTCTTC. It encodes CASTLTGDGYNEQFF.

The chain recombines TRBV9 with TRBJ2-2, with D possibly TRBD1 on 5 matching bases. Trimming took 3 bases from V and 0 from J, leaving 12 bases between them. CDR3 length: 16 amino acids. Germline V gives CDR1 SGDLS, CDR2 YYNGEE. For the CDR3, the DNA is TGTGCCAGCAGCGGACAGACCCAAGCGAACACCGGGGAGCTGTTTTTT. Its protein is CASSGQTQANTGELFF.